The 16 T cell receptor beta chains below were found in one sample sequenced in a study of metastatic and nonmetastatic thyroid tumors. Ahead of thyroid surgery, no patient had received treatment of any kind. TCRdb redid the clone calls on the PCR reads using MiXCR. Here the sample spans tens of thousands of clones, roughly 24% being singletons. Specimen: tumor tissue. The receptors here all came from a female donor with papillary thyroid cancer or a benign thyroid nodule (not recorded which). Some clones in this sample may be carry-over from other donors' samples.

This clone was picked up many times. In DNA form, the CDR3 reads TGTGCCAGCGGTCCGCACACCGGGGAGCTGTTTTTT. It specifies CASGPHTGELFF. The chain recombines TRBV11-3 with TRBJ2-2; no reliable D call. Per germline, CDR1 SGHNT and CDR2 YENEEA. The CDR3 is 12 amino acids. V was trimmed by 8 bases and J by 3 bases, leaving 7 bases between them.

The gene calls are TRBV11-2 and TRBJ2-7; 10 positions agree with TRBD2. This CDR3 comprises 16 residues. J gave up 9 bases and V 0 bases, and 11 bases lay outside the gene matches. Germline CDR1 and CDR2: SGHAT and FQNNGV. The CDR3 nucleotides read TGTGCCAGCAGCTTAGATCAGCGGGAGGGCCGGACGGGGCAGTACTTC. Translated: CASSLDQREGRTGQYF.

This clone was detected many times. The same CDR3 also results from other DNA sequences found in this sample. The chain has TRBV27 and TRBJ1-1; D might be TRBD1 (5 bases). This CDR3 has 12 amino acids. Germline CDR1 reads MNHEY; CDR2 reads SMNVEV (reference sequence). The V end lost 6 bases, the J end lost 6 bases, and 11 bases lay between the germline ends. The CDR3 nucleotides are TGTGCCAGCAGCCTGGGGGGGGCTGAAGCTTTCTTT. Protein: CASSLGGAEAFF.

This clone was picked up many times. J is TRBJ2-5 and V is TRBV4-3, with D perhaps TRBD2 (7 bases). CDR3 size: 16 residues. V was pared by 2 bases and J by 1 base, with 14 bases between. CDR1 LGHNA and CDR2 YSLEER come from the germline V gene. The CDR3 region has the DNA TGCGCCAGCAGCCAATTCTCGGGGGGCCCCCAAGAGACCCAGTACTTC. Translated, it gives CASSQFSGGPQETQYF.

This clone is medium-sized within its sample. The chain recombines TRBV7-8 with TRBJ2-7; D unresolved. CDR3 size: 11 residues. Germline-derived CDR1 and CDR2 are SGHVS and FQNEAQ. The V gene lost 2 bases and the J gene lost 1 base, with 0 bases spanning the gap. In DNA form, the CDR3 reads TGTGCCAGCAGCTTATCCTACGAGCAGTACTTC. Translation: CASSLSYEQYF. The whole variable domain, remainder taken from reference TRBV7-8 and TRBJ2-7, is GAGVSQSPRYKVAKRGQDVALRCDPISGHVSLFWYQQALGQGPEFLTYFQNEAQLDKSGLPSDRFFAERPEGSVSTLKIQRTQQEDSAVYLCASSLSYEQYFGPGTRLTVT.

This clone was picked up a small number of times. This chain connects TRBV11-1 to TRBJ2-7; D possibly corresponds to TRBD2 (6 bases). Germline-derived CDR1 and CDR2 are SGHAT and FQDESV (reference sequence). The CDR3 loop spans 15 amino acids. Trimming shortened V by 2 bases and J by 7 bases, and 18 bases separated the two germline ends. The CDR3 nucleotides are TGTGCCAGCAGCTTAATGGGGGTCGGGGGTCGTGAGCAGTACTTC. Translation gives CASSLMGVGGREQYF.

This clone was picked up a small number of times. This may be a read error, as it is one base from a much larger clone. The CDR3 ends on some other residue instead of the conserved phenylalanine or tryptophan, so this is likely a read error. The chain recombines TRBV6-1 with TRBJ1-2; 8 nucleotides align to TRBD1. Germline V gene sequence: CDR1 MNHNS, CDR2 SASEGT. This CDR3 has 14 residues. In DNA, the CDR3 is TGCGCCAGCAGTCCAGGGGGCGAAATAAGCGGCTACACCTTA. It codes for CASSPGGEISGYTL.

This clone was seen at least ten times. The genes are TRBV5-1 and TRBJ2-3; the match to TRBD2 covers 14 bases. After removal of 5 bases from V and 4 bases from J, the junction contained 3 bases not matched to a gene. CDR3 length equals 15 residues. CDR1 and CDR2 from the germline V gene are SGHRS and YFSETQ. The chain's CDR3 is CASRRLAGGPDTQYF. The DNA for the CDR3 is TGCGCCAGCAGAAGACTAGCGGGGGGGCCAGATACGCAGTATTTT.

This chain joins TRBV30 and TRBJ2-1, with D possibly TRBD2 on 5 matching bases. V was shortened by 3 bases and J by 3 bases, with 15 bases between the two germline ends. CDR3 length: 15 amino acids. Germline CDR1 GTSNPN, CDR2 SVGIG (reference sequence). The CDR3 spells CAWRRAVDLYNEQFF. The CDR3 coding sequence is TGTGCCTGGAGGAGGGCAGTGGATCTCTACAATGAGCAGTTCTTC.

The table lists this clone with many counts. The chain is built from TRBV5-1 and TRBJ2-3; D not certain. CDR1 and CDR2 (germline): SGHRS, YFSETQ. The CDR3 totals 14 residues. Trimming removed 0 bases from V and 2 bases from J, with 7 bases in between. The CDR3 sequence: CASSLDRITDTQYF. The CDR3 bases are TGCGCCAGCAGCTTGGACCGAATCACAGATACGCAGTATTTT.

This clone was counted many times. The chain carries TRBV6-1 and TRBJ1-5; no definite D call. Germline CDR1 MNHNS, CDR2 SASEGT. This CDR3 has 15 amino acids. Trimming left V 6 bases short and J 5 bases short, with 17 bases between. The CDR3 DNA sequence: TGTGCCAGCAGCCACGGGATCGAATTGGATCAGCCCCAGCATTTT. Protein product: CASSHGIELDQPQHF.

There are many counts of this clone. Other DNA sequences within the sample encode an identical CDR3. The chain combines TRBV30 with TRBJ1-6; D is ambiguous. Trimming took 3 bases from V and 8 from J, leaving 14 bases between them. CDR3 length: 14 residues. The germline V gene has CDR1 GTSNPN and CDR2 SVGIG (reference sequence). The CDR3 DNA follows: TGTGCCTGGAGACAAGGGCCCGGGGATTCACCCCTCCACTTT. It encodes CAWRQGPGDSPLHF.

In this sample, this clone turned up once. This chain joins TRBV4-2 and TRBJ1-1; D is unclear. The CDR3 consists of 14 residues. V gave up 0 bases and J gave up 6 bases, with 11 bases separating them. Germline V CDR1 and CDR2: LGHNA, YNFKEQ. CDR3 DNA sequence: TGTGCCAGCAGCCAAGAACAGTTGCCACCTGAAGCTTTCTTT. Protein sequence: CASSQEQLPPEAFF.

This clone was recorded at least ten times. A much larger clone differs from this one at a single base, so this may be a read error. The chain employs TRBV25-1 and TRBJ1-2; tentatively, D is TRBD1 (5 bases). Germline CDR1 is MGHDK and CDR2 is SYGVNS. The CDR3 consists of 14 residues. V dropped 1 base and J dropped 4 bases, with 10 bases sitting between them. CDR3: CASSESTVSYGYTF. For the CDR3, the DNA is TGTGCCAGCAGTGAATCGACAGTCTCCTATGGCTACACCTTC.

In its sample, this clone ranks as medium-sized. V gene TRBV15 combines with J gene TRBJ2-7, with TRBD1 matching 9 bases. CDR3 length: 16 amino acids. The ends lost 4 bases at V and 5 bases at J; junction bases unmatched: 12. Germline V gives CDR1 LNHNV, CDR2 YYDKDF (reference sequence). CDR3 sequence: CATSITPGQGLNEQYF. CDR3 DNA sequence: TGTGCCACCAGCATCACTCCGGGACAGGGTCTAAACGAGCAGTACTTC.

This clone was counted between two and nine times. At one boundary the junction diverges from the germline segment, which might be a read error. V and J are TRBV29-1 and TRBJ1-3; 8 bases line up with TRBD1. Per the germline V gene, CDR1 is SQVTM and CDR2 is ANQGSEA. The CDR3 totals 12 residues. Here the CDR3 reads CSVGQGRNTIYF. The CDR3 DNA follows: TGCAGCGTCGGACAGGGAAGGAACACAATATATTTT.